This record covers a single TCR beta chain. Its specificity is unknown. This entry is derived from a study of T-cell memory formation after mild COVID-19. Overall study findings and caveats: The study found contracting CD4+ clones mainly in CM and EM and contracting CD8+ clones in EMRA. Pre-infection memory carried some responding clones, suggesting that cross-reactive memory joined.

Trimming cost V 0 bases and J 4 bases, with 10 bases left between them. CDR1 and CDR2 from the germline V gene are LGHDT and YNNKEL (reference sequence). The CDR3 loop spans 16 amino acids. 5'RACE with constant-segment primers yielded barcoded, UMI-tagged TCR alpha and TCR beta cDNA libraries. TCRdb called the 5' RACE reads again in MiXCR, with one record for every CDR3 protein. Among approximately 480,000 distinct CDR3 sequences listed, about 20% were seen once. The source is an adult woman who had mild COVID-19 (a few samples of this study predate the infection). Cell type and time point are not known. This chain uses TRBV3-1 with TRBJ2-6, with D possibly TRBD1 on 6 matching bases. Sample: PBMCs or a T cell subset sorted from them (not recorded which). For the CDR3, the DNA is TGTGCCAGCAGCCAAGATGGGACAACGGGGGCCAACGTCCTGACTTTC. Translated: CASSQDGTTGANVLTF.